This TCR beta chain is drawn from a study of blood T cell repertoires in COVID-19 (dated by TCRdb to 2019 to 2021). Notes on the research overall: Samples covering the acute and convalescent phases of COVID-19 were provided by collaborators in the United States, Italy and Spain. Where available, HLA class I and class II types were taken from metadata supplied by the sample provider and were not determined by assay-based typing. The material from the prospective study consisted of cDNA or gDNA derived from T cells, B-cell-depleted T cells, or PBMCs. The dataset comprised deeply sampled blood TCRbeta repertoires from subjects exposed to, actively infected with, or recovered from COVID-19. The repertoires were released in a freely available public database intended as a resource for research on the immune response to SARS-CoV-2. Nearly every sample came with metadata listing a de-identified subject ID, COVID-19 status, age in years and sex. The samples were drawn from the first 160 participants of the ongoing ImmuneRACE study and from 950 to 1,500 subjects provided by 6 global collaborators.

The germline V gene gives CDR1 as SGDLS and CDR2 as YYNGEE. V was cut back by 4 bases and J by 0 bases, leaving a gap of 8 bases between them. Spanning cysteine to phenylalanine, the CDR3 consists of 14 amino acids. Solely the CDR3 DNA is kept, with 42 bases framed from the first base. The immunoSEQ Assay, a bias-controlled multiplex PCR, was used to amplify TCRbeta CDR3 regions from genomic DNA. Processing in the source paper ran as follows. The number of nucleated cells in each sample was estimated from the amplification of reference gene primers within the assay. To quantify the absolute abundance of each unique TCRbeta CDR3 rearrangement, sequence reads were collapsed and filtered. Productive Simpson clonality was computed per sample as the square root of Simpson's diversity index over productive rearrangements. The table comes from immuneACCESS by way of TCRdb, which keeps in-frame sequences with V and J called. Part of the clones is missing from these tables; in studies checked, under half for an unresolved V gene and the rest for unknown reasons. V, J and clone size were drawn from that table, and D and trimming were deduced from the DNA. In this sample the table shows under 20,000 clones, roughly 82% of which occur a single time. The ten largest clones add up to 16% of the sample.

Comments on this clone: Its antigen is not yet known. The input lacks base qualities; no much larger clone sits a single base away.

What the work shows at the level of the full study, not this receptor alone: The amount of clinical and demographic metadata varied by source and participant and was provided uncurated.

At one collaborating source in Seattle, patients were enrolled during active infection and were followed longitudinally through the course of disease. Collaborating institutions collected whole blood in K2EDTA tubes following their own protocols. For TCRbeta analysis, collaborators shipped samples as frozen whole blood, isolated PBMCs, or DNA extracted from either of those sample types. This clonotype originated in a man aged 70-80 years with COVID-19, enrolled during active disease. This sequence uses TRBV9 and TRBJ1-3; too little of a D gene remains to name it. Source material: peripheral blood. The sequenced DNA: TGTGCCAGCAGCCCCCTCTCCTCTGGAAACACCATATATTTT. This codes for CASSPLSSGNTIYF.